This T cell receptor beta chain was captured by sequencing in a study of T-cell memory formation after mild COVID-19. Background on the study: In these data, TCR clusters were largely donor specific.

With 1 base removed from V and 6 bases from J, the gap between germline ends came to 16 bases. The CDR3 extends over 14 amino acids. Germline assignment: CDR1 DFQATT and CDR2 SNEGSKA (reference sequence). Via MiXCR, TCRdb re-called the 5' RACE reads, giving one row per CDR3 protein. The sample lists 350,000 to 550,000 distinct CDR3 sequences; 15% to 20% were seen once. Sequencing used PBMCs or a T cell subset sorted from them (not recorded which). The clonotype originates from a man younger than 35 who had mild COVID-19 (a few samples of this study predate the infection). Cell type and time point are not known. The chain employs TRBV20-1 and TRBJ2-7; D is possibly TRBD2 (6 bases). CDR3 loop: CSARVRGMYVEQYF. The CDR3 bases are TGCAGTGCTAGAGTTCGGGGGATGTACGTCGAGCAGTACTTC.